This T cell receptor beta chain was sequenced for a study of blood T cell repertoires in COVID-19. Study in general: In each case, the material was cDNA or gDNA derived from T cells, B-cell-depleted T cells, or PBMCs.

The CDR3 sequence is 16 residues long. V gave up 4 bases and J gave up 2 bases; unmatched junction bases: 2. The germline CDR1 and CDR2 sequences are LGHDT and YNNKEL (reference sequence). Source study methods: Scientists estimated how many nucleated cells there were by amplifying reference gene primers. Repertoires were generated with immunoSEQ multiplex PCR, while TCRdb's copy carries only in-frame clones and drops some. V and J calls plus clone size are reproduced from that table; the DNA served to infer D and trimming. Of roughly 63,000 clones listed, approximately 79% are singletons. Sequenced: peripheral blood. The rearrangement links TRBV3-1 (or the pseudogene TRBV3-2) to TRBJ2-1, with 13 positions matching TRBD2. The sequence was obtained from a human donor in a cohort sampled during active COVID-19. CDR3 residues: CASSRLAGGPYNEQFF. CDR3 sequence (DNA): TGTGCCAGCAGCCGACTAGCGGGAGGTCCCTACAATGAGCAGTTCTTC.